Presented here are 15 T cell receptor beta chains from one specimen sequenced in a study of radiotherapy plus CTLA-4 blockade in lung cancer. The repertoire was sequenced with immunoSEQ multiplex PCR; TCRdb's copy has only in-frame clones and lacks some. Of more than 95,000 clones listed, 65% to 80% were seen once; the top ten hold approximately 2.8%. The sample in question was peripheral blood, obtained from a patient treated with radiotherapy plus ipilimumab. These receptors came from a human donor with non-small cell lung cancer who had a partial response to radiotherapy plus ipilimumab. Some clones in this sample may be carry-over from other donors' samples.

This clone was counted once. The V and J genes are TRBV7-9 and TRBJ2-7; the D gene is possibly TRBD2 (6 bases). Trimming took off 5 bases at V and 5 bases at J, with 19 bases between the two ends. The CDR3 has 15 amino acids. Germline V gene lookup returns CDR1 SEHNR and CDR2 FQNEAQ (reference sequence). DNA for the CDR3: TGTGCCAGCAGCCGATTAACCGGGACTCCGAACGAGCAGTACTTC. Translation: CASSRLTGTPNEQYF.

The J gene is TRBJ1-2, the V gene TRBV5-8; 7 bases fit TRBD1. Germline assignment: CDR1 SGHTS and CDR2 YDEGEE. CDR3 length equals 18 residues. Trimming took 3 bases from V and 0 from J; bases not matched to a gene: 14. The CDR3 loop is CASSSYTIRQGANYGYTF. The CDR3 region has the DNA TGTGCCAGCAGCTCCTACACCATACGACAGGGAGCTAACTATGGCTACACCTTC.

CDR3 region: CASSWTENNSPLHF. The CDR3 DNA is TGTGCCAGCAGTTGGACAGAGAACAATTCACCCCTCCACTTT. The gene calls are TRBV6-5 and TRBJ1-6; tentatively, D is TRBD1 (6 bases). This CDR3 region has 14 residues. The germline gives CDR1 MNHEY, CDR2 SVGAGI. With 4 bases removed from V and 7 bases from J, the gap between germline ends came to 11 bases.

Written as DNA, the CDR3 is TGCGCCAGCAGGGTTCAAGCGGGAGACACCTACGAGCAGTACTTC. This encodes CASRVQAGDTYEQYF. This rearrangement joins TRBV5-1 to TRBJ2-7; 8 bases match TRBD2. Looked up from germline, CDR1 is SGHRS and CDR2 is YFSETQ. V dropped 5 bases and J dropped 2; count of bases not matched to a gene: 9. CDR3 size: 15 residues.

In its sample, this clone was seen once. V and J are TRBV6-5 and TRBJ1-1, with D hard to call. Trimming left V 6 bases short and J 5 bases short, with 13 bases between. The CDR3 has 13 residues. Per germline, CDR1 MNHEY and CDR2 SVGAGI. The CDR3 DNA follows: TGTGCCAGCAGCGTAACCCGAGGGACTGAAGCTTTCTTT. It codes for CASSVTRGTEAFF.

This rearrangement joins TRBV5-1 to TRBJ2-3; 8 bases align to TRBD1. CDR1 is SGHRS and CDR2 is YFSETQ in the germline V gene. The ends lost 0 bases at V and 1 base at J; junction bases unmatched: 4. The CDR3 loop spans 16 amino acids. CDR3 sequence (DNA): TGCGCCAGCAGCTTGGCTTGGACAGGGCGCACAGATACGCAGTATTTT. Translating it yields CASSLAWTGRTDTQYF.

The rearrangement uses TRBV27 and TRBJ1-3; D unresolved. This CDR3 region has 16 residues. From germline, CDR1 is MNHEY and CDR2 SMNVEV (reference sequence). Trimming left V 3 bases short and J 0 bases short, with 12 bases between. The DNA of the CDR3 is TGTGCCAGCAGTTTTCGTGCACCAGACTCTGGAAACACCATATATTTT. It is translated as CASSFRAPDSGNTIYF.

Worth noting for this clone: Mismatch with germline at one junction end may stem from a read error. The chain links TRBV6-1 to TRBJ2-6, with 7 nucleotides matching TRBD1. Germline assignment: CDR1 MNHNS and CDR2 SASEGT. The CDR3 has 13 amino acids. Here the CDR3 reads CASREGGDLALTF. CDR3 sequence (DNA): TGTGCCAGCAGGGAAGGGGGCGATTTAGCCCTGACTTTC.

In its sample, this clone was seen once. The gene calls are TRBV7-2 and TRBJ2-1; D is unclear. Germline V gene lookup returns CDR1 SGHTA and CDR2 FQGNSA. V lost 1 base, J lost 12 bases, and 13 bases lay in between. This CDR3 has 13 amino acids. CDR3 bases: TGTGCCAGCAGCTTAGATTTACTCTCGGGGCAGTTCTTC. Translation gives CASSLDLLSGQFF.

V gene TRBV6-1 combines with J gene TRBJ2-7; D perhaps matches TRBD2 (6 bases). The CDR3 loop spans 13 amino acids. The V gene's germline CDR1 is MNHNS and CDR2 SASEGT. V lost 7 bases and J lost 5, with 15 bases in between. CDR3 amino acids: CASINGWGDEQYF. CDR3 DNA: TGTGCCAGCATAAATGGTTGGGGGGACGAGCAGTACTTC.

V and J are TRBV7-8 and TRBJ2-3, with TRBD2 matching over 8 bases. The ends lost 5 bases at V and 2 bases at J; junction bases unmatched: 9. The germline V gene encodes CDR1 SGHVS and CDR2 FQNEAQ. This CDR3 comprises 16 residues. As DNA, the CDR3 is TGTGCCAGCAGCCAACGGGGCGGGGGGAACACAGATACGCAGTATTTT. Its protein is CASSQRGGGNTDTQYF.

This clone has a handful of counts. The CDR3 spells CASSKEAGAGTSGRGTYEQYF. The CDR3 region has the DNA TGTGCCAGCAGCAAAGAGGCAGGCGCCGGGACTAGCGGGAGAGGCACCTACGAGCAGTACTTC. The J gene is TRBJ2-7, the V gene TRBV21-1; the D segment call TRBD2 is taken from the table without a DNA check. TRBV21-1 is reported as a pseudogene. The CDR3 extends over 21 amino acids.

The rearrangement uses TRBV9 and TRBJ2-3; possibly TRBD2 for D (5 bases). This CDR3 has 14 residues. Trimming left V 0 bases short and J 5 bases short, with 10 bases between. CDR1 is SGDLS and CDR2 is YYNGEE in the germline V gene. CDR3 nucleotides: TGTGCCAGCAGCGTAGTGGGTAGCGTAGATACGCAGTATTTT. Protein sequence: CASSVVGSVDTQYF.

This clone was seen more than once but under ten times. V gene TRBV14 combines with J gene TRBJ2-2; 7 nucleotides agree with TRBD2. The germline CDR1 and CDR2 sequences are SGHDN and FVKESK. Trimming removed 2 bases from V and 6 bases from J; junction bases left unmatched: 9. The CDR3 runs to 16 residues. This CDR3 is CASSQMGGRKPGELFF. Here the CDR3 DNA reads TGTGCCAGCAGCCAAATGGGCGGGAGAAAGCCCGGGGAGCTGTTTTTT.

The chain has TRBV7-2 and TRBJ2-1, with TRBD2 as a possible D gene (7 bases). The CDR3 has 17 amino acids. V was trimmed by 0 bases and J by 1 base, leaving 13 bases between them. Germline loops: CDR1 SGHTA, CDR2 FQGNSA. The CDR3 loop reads CASSLAIAGASYNEQFF. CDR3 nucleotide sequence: TGTGCCAGCAGCTTAGCGATTGCGGGGGCTTCCTACAATGAGCAGTTCTTC.